What follows is one TCR beta chain and its context. The data are from a study of blood T cell repertoires in COVID-19. Study summary: PBMCs, B-cell-depleted T cells, or T cells provided the cDNA or gDNA that made up the material.

In the original processing: The authors estimated nucleated cell counts from reference gene primer amplification. Libraries were prepared by immunoSEQ multiplex PCR; TCRdb keeps only in-frame clonotypes and omits some of them. Clonal size and the V and J genes are those of that table, whereas D and trimming came from the DNA. The data contain approximately 380,000 clones, roughly nine tenths of them singletons. Membership in each cohort depended on participant-reported clinical history. The source material was PBMCs or T cells enriched from blood (not recorded which). The TCR sequence derives from a middle-aged woman who had been exposed to COVID-19.

This CDR3 is CSVEDQGMDPMDGYTF. The CDR3 DNA sequence: TGCAGCGTTGAAGATCAGGGTATGGACCCTATGGATGGCTACACCTTC. The rearrangement uses TRBV29-1 and TRBJ1-2; D is possibly TRBD1 (5 bases). V was shortened by 0 bases and J by 6 bases, with 20 bases between the two germline ends. Germline V gene lookup returns CDR1 SQVTM and CDR2 ANQGSEA. The CDR3 consists of 16 residues.